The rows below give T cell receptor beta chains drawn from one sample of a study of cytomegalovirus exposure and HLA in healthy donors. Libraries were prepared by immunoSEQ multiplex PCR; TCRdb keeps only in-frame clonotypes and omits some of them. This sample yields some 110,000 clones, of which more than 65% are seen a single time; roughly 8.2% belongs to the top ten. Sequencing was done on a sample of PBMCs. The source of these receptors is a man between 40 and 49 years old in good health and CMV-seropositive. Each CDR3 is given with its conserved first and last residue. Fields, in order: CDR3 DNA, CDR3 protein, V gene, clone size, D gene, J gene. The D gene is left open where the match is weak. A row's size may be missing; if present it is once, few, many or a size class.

CDR3 DNA: TGTGCCAGCAGGTACACAGTATATGGCCCCTCTGGGGCCAACGTCCTGACTTTC
CDR3 protein: CASRYTVYGPSGANVLTF
V gene: TRBV5-5
clone size: .
D gene: .
J gene: TRBJ2-6

CDR3 DNA: TGTGCCAGCAGTGAAGGGCTAGCGGTGAACACCGGGGAGCTGTTTTTT
CDR3 protein: CASSEGLAVNTGELFF
V gene: TRBV6-1
clone size: .
D gene: TRBD2
J gene: TRBJ2-2

CDR3 DNA: TGTGCCAGCAGCGCGAGCTCCTACGAGCAGTACTTC
CDR3 protein: CASSASSYEQYF
V gene: TRBV7-2
clone size: .
D gene: .
J gene: TRBJ2-7

CDR3 DNA: TGTGCCAGCAGCGAGGGGACTAGTAAAACAGATACGCAGTATTTT
CDR3 protein: CASSEGTSKTDTQYF
V gene: TRBV9
clone size: .
D gene: TRBD2
J gene: TRBJ2-3

CDR3 DNA: TGTGCCAGCAGCTCCCAGCCCTCCGCACTAGCGGGGGGGCGTGAGACCCAGTACTTC
CDR3 protein: CASSSQPSALAGGRETQYF
V gene: TRBV7-3
clone size: .
D gene: TRBD2
J gene: TRBJ2-5

CDR3 DNA: TGTGCCAGCAGCCCGGACACGGGACAGGGGATTTACGAGCAGTACTTC
CDR3 protein: CASSPDTGQGIYEQYF
V gene: TRBV5-6
clone size: .
D gene: TRBD1
J gene: TRBJ2-7

CDR3 DNA: TGTGCCAGCAGCCCAGGACTAGCTCCCGGCGGGGAGCTGTTTTTT
CDR3 protein: CASSPGLAPGGELFF
V gene: TRBV7-9
clone size: .
D gene: TRBD2
J gene: TRBJ2-2

CDR3 DNA: TGCAGCGGAGGACAGGGGATGAACACTGAAGCTTTCTTT
CDR3 protein: CSGGQGMNTEAFF
V gene: TRBV29-1
clone size: few
D gene: TRBD1
J gene: TRBJ1-1

CDR3 DNA: TGTGCCAGCAGCTTAGTGACCAGCGGGAGGGCCCGCAATGAGCAGTTCTTC
CDR3 protein: CASSLVTSGRARNEQFF
V gene: TRBV7-2
clone size: .
D gene: TRBD2
J gene: TRBJ2-1

CDR3 DNA: TGTGCCAGCAGCTTGGTCCCAACGGGACTTTACTACGAGCAGTACTTC
CDR3 protein: CASSLVPTGLYYEQYF
V gene: TRBV11-2
clone size: .
D gene: .
J gene: TRBJ2-7

CDR3 DNA: TGTGCCAGCAGTGACACGGACAGGGGTAATGGCTACACCTTC
CDR3 protein: CASSDTDRGNGYTF
V gene: TRBV6-4
clone size: few
D gene: TRBD1
J gene: TRBJ1-2

CDR3 DNA: TGTGCCAGCAGCGTTCCAGGGGGCTCTGAAGCTTTCTTT
CDR3 protein: CASSVPGGSEAFF
V gene: TRBV9
clone size: .
D gene: TRBD1
J gene: TRBJ1-1

CDR3 DNA: TGTGCCAGCAGCTTAAACCCGGGGGCCTACAATGAGCAGTTCTTC
CDR3 protein: CASSLNPGAYNEQFF
V gene: TRBV7-2
clone size: .
D gene: .
J gene: TRBJ2-1

CDR3 DNA: TGTGCCACCAGCAGGGCCCGGGGGAATGAGGAAAAACTGTTTTTT
CDR3 protein: CATSRARGNEEKLFF
V gene: TRBV15
clone size: few
D gene: .
J gene: TRBJ1-4

CDR3 DNA: TGTGCCCACAGGGGAACAGGGAACACACCCCTCCACTTT
CDR3 protein: CAHRGTGNTPLHF
V gene: TRBV6-6
clone size: .
D gene: TRBD1
J gene: TRBJ1-6

CDR3 DNA: TGTGCCAGCAGAGGGCTAGCGGGACTCACAGATACGCAGTATTTT
CDR3 protein: CASRGLAGLTDTQYF
V gene: TRBV2
clone size: .
D gene: TRBD2
J gene: TRBJ2-3

CDR3 DNA: TGTGCCAGCAGCCGGACCGGGACTCAAACTGAAGCTTTCTTT
CDR3 protein: CASSRTGTQTEAFF
V gene: TRBV14
clone size: few
D gene: .
J gene: TRBJ1-1

CDR3 DNA: TGTGCCTGGAGGGACGGGGGAGTAGGTCAGCCCCAGCATTTT
CDR3 protein: CAWRDGGVGQPQHF
V gene: TRBV30
clone size: .
D gene: .
J gene: TRBJ1-5

CDR3 DNA: TGTGCCATCAGTGAGTCGATACAGGGCAATGAGCAGTTCTTC
CDR3 protein: CAISESIQGNEQFF
V gene: TRBV10-3
clone size: .
D gene: .
J gene: TRBJ2-1

CDR3 DNA: TGTGCCAGCAGCTTCCGGACAGGGGCGTCCTATGAGCAGTTCTTC
CDR3 protein: CASSFRTGASYEQFF
V gene: TRBV7-2
clone size: .
D gene: TRBD1
J gene: TRBJ2-1

CDR3 DNA: TGTGCCACCAGCAGACCGCGGCCAGGGCGGATGAACACTGAAGCTTTCTTT
CDR3 protein: CATSRPRPGRMNTEAFF
V gene: TRBV15
clone size: .
D gene: .
J gene: TRBJ1-1

CDR3 DNA: TGCGCCAGCAGCCAAGGGTTGCAGGGTTTCCCAGATACGCAGTATTTT
CDR3 protein: CASSQGLQGFPDTQYF
V gene: TRBV4-3
clone size: few
D gene: .
J gene: TRBJ2-3

CDR3 DNA: TGTGCCAGCAGTCTGCGGGGTGGTGAAGGCTACACCTTC
CDR3 protein: CASSLRGGEGYTF
V gene: TRBV6-6
clone size: .
D gene: .
J gene: TRBJ1-2

CDR3 DNA: TGTGCCAGCTCACCCGGTCCCGGGACAGGTGGACCCTCGGGTGAGCAGTTCTTC
CDR3 protein: CASSPGPGTGGPSGEQFF
V gene: TRBV18
clone size: few
D gene: TRBD1
J gene: TRBJ2-1

CDR3 DNA: TGTGCCAGCAGCTTCTCGGGACAGAAGAATTCACCCCTCCACTTT
CDR3 protein: CASSFSGQKNSPLHF
V gene: TRBV7-3
clone size: .
D gene: TRBD1
J gene: TRBJ1-6

CDR3 DNA: TGTGCCAGCAGCTTAGGTACGGGGGGAGTCGCTAATTCACCCCTCCACTTT
CDR3 protein: CASSLGTGGVANSPLHF
V gene: TRBV7-8
clone size: .
D gene: .
J gene: TRBJ1-6

CDR3 DNA: TGCGCCAGCAGCCCTCGACTAGCGGGAGGCAAAAACATTCAGTACTTC
CDR3 protein: CASSPRLAGGKNIQYF
V gene: TRBV4-3
clone size: few
D gene: TRBD2
J gene: TRBJ2-4

CDR3 DNA: TGTGCCAGCAGCTCCCCGACAGGGGGGGGGACCCAGCATTTT
CDR3 protein: CASSSPTGGGTQHF
V gene: TRBV5-6
clone size: .
D gene: TRBD1
J gene: TRBJ1-5

CDR3 DNA: TGTGCCTGGAGTTTAAGGCGGGAGCAGTTCTTC
CDR3 protein: CAWSLRREQFF
V gene: TRBV30
clone size: once
D gene: .
J gene: TRBJ2-1

CDR3 DNA: TGTGCCAGCAGCTTAAGACAGGGCGGGCAGCCCCAGCATTTT
CDR3 protein: CASSLRQGGQPQHF
V gene: TRBV7-2
clone size: .
D gene: TRBD1
J gene: TRBJ1-5

CDR3 DNA: TGTGCCAGTAGTATCCCGACAGGGACCAACTATGGCTACACCTTC
CDR3 protein: CASSIPTGTNYGYTF
V gene: TRBV19
clone size: .
D gene: TRBD1
J gene: TRBJ1-2

CDR3 DNA: TGTGCCAGCAGCAAAGAATTTGGACAGGGACGCACCGGGGAGCTGTTTTTT
CDR3 protein: CASSKEFGQGRTGELFF
V gene: TRBV11-2
clone size: once
D gene: TRBD1
J gene: TRBJ2-2

CDR3 DNA: TGTGCCATCCGGGACAGGGGTCCGAACACTGAAGCTTTCTTT
CDR3 protein: CAIRDRGPNTEAFF
V gene: TRBV10-3
clone size: once
D gene: TRBD1
J gene: TRBJ1-1